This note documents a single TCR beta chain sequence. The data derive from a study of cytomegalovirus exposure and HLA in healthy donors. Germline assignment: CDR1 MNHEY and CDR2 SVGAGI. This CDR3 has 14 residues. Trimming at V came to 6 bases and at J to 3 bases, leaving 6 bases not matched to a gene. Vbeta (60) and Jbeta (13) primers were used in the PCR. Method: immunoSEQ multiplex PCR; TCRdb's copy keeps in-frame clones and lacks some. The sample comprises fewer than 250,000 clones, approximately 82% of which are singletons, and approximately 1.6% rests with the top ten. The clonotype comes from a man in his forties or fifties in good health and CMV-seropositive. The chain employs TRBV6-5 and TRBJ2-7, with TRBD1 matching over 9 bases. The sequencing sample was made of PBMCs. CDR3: CASSLTGGSYEQYF. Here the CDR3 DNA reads TGTGCCAGCAGCCTGACAGGGGGTAGCTACGAGCAGTACTTC.